The present entry profiles one T cell receptor (beta chain) with its context. These data are taken from a study of cytomegalovirus exposure and HLA in healthy donors. Study summary: Unique TCR beta sequences numbering about 100 million came from approximately 180 million T cells in an earlier analysis.

Germline-derived CDR1 and CDR2 are MGHRA and YSYEKL. The length of the CDR3 is 13 residues. V lost 1 base, J lost 3 bases, and 7 bases lay in between. Researchers ran the PCR with 60 Vbeta and 13 Jbeta primers. Libraries were prepared by immunoSEQ multiplex PCR; TCRdb keeps only in-frame clonotypes and omits some of them. This table has 69,000 or so clones, roughly 71% appearing once. Each donor was healthy, and each was a bone marrow donor. Sequences were obtained from PBMCs. The chain employs TRBV4-1 and TRBJ2-7; TRBD2 is a possible D gene (5 bases). The clonotype comes from a woman in her sixties in good health and CMV-seropositive. CDR3 nucleotides: TGCGCCAGCAGCCAAGGACTAAGCTACGAGCAGTACTTC. Its translation is CASSQGLSYEQYF.